This T cell receptor (beta chain) was retrieved from a study of cytotoxic CD8 clonotypes in ibrutinib-treated CLL. Germline loops: CDR1 MDHEN, CDR2 SYDVKM. This CDR3 comprises 16 residues. The V gene lost 5 bases and the J gene lost 4 bases, with 17 bases spanning the gap. TCRdb's table, derived via immunoSEQ multiplex PCR, lists solely in-frame clones and lacks some. The table has about 310,000 clones, around four fifths seen once. The input for sequencing was PBMCs, taken before ibrutinib treatment. V gene TRBV28 combines with J gene TRBJ2-2; possibly TRBD1 or TRBD2 for D (5 bases each). This clonotype originated in a human donor with chronic lymphocytic leukemia. As DNA, the CDR3 is TGTGCCAGCAGTCGAATGCCGGGACGGAGCACCGGGGAGCTGTTTTTT. The encoded protein is CASSRMPGRSTGELFF.